This entry concerns a single TCR beta chain. Its specificity is not known. Tuberculin skin test and IGRA determined adolescents' latent tuberculosis status at entry. Some clones are missing from TCRdb's copy, which holds only in-frame ones; the method was immunoSEQ multiplex PCR. Among about 37,000 clones listed, around 93% were seen once. CDR1 SGHTA and CDR2 FQGNSA come from the germline V gene. Trimming removed 3 bases from V and 4 bases from J, with 9 bases in between. The CDR3 runs to 13 residues. This sample stems from a study of T cells in tuberculosis. Study-level results: Active tuberculosis alpha repertoires lay closer to GMM-specific TCRs than controls'.

Sequencing was carried out using PBMCs. The sequence came from a donor between 10 and 29 years old with latent tuberculosis or without tuberculosis infection. Some clones in this sample may be carry-over from other donors' samples. V gene TRBV7-2 combines with J gene TRBJ1-1; D not resolved. CDR3: CASSFGEITEAFF. The CDR3 bases are TGTGCCAGCAGCTTCGGGGAAATCACTGAAGCTTTCTTT.